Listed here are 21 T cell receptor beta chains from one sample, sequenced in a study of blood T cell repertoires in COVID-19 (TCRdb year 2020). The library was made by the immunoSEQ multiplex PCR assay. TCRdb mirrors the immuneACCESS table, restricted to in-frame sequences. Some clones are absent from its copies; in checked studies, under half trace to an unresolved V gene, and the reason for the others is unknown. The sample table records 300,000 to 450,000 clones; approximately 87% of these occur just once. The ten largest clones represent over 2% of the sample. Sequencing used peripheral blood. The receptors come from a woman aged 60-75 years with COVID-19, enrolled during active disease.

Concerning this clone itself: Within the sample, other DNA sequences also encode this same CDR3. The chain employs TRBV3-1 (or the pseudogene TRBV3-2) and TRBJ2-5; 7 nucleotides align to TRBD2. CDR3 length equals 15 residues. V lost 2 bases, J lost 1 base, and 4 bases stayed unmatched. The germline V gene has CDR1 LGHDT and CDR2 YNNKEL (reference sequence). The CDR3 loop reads CASSQSTGGQETQYF. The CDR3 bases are TGTGCCAGCAGCCAAAGTACGGGGGGCCAAGAGACCCAGTACTTC.

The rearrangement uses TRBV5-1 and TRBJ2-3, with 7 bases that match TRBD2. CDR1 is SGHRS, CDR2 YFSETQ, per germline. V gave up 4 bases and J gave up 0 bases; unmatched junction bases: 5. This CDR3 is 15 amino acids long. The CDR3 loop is CASSTGGTSTDTQYF. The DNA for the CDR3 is TGCGCCAGCAGCACGGGGGGAACTAGCACAGATACGCAGTATTTT.

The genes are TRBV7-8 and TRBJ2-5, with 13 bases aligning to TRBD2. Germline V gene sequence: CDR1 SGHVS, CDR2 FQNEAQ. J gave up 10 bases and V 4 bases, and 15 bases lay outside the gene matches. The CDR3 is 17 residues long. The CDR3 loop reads CASSYGPAGTSGAGQYF. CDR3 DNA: TGTGCCAGCAGCTACGGGCCCGCCGGGACTAGCGGGGCGGGCCAGTACTTC.

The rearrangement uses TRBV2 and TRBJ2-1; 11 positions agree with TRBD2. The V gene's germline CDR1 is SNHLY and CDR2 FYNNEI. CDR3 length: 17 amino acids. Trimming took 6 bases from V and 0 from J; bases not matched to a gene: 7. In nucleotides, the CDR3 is TGTGCCAGCAGAGCGGGACTAGCGGCTGACTCCTACAATGAGCAGTTCTTC. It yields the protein CASRAGLAADSYNEQFF.

CDR3 sequence: CASRISSGQVNYGYTF. The CDR3 nucleotides are TGTGCCAGCAGAATCTCATCCGGACAGGTGAACTATGGCTACACCTTC. The chain joins TRBV6-6 to TRBJ1-2; 7 positions agree with TRBD1. Losses at the gene ends were 6 bases for V and 2 bases for J; bases not matched to a gene: 12. Germline CDR1 is MNHNY and CDR2 is SVGAGI (reference sequence). The CDR3 has 16 residues.

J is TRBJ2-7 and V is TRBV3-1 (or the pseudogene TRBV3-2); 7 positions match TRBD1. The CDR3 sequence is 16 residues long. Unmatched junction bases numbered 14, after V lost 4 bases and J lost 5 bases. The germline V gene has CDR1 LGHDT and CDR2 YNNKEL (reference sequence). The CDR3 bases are TGTGCCAGCAGCCCAAGACGTCGCGACAGGGATCACGAGCAGTACTTC. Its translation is CASSPRRRDRDHEQYF.

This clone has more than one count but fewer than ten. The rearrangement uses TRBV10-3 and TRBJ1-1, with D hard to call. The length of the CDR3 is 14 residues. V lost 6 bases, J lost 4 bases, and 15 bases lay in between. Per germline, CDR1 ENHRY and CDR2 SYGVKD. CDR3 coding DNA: TGTGCCATCAGCCGAATTGACACCAGCACTGAAGCTTTCTTT. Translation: CAISRIDTSTEAFF.

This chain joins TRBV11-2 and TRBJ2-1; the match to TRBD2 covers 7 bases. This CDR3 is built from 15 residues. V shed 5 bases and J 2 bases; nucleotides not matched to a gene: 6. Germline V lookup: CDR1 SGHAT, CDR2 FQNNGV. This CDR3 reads CASSPQAGPYNEQFF. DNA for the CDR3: TGTGCCAGCAGCCCCCAAGCGGGGCCCTACAATGAGCAGTTCTTC.

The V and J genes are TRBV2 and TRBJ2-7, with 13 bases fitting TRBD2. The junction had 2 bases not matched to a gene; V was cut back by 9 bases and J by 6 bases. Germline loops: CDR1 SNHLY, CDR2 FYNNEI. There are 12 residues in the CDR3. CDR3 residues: CARGLAGVEQYF. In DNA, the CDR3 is TGTGCCAGAGGACTAGCGGGGGTCGAGCAGTACTTC.

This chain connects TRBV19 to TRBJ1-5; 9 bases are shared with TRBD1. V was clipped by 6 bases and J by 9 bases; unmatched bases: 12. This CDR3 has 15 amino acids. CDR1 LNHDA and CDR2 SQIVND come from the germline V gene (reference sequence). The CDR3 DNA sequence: TGTGCCAGTAGGCCGGGACAGGGTATGATAAGGCCCCAGCATTTT. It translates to CASRPGQGMIRPQHF.

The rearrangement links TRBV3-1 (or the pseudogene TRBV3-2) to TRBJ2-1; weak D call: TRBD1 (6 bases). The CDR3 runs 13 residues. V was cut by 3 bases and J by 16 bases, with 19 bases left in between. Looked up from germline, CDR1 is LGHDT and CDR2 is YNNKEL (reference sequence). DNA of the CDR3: TGTGCCAGCAGCCAGGCTTCCCGGGACAATCCCTTCTTC. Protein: CASSQASRDNPFF.

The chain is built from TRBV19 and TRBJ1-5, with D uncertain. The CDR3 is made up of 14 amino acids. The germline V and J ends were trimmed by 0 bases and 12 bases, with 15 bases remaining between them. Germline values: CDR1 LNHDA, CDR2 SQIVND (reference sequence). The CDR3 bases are TGTGCCAGTAGTATAGACGACTCCTCAAAGCTCCAGCATTTT. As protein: CASSIDDSSKLQHF.

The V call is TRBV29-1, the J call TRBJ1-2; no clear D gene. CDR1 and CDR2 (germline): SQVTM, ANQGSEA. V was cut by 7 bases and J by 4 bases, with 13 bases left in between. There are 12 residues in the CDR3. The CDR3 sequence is CSAPLRGYGYTF. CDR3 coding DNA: TGCAGCGCCCCCCTCCGCGGCTATGGCTACACCTTC.

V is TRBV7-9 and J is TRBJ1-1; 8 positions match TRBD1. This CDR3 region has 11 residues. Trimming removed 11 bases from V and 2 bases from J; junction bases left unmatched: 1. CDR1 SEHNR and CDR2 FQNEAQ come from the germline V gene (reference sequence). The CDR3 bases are TGTGCCGGACAGGGAAACACTGAAGCTTTCTTT. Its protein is CAGQGNTEAFF.

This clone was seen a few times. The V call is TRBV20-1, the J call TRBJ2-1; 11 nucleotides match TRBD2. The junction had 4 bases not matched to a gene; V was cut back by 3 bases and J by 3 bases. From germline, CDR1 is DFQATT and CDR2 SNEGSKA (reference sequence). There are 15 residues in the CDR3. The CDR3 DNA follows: TGCAGTGCTAGTTTAGCGGGGGGGCTCTACAATGAGCAGTTCTTC. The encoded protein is CSASLAGGLYNEQFF.

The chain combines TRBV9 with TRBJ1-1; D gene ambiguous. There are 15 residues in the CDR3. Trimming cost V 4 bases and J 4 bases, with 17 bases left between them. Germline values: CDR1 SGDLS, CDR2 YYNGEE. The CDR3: CASSLDGVGSTEAFF. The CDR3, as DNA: TGTGCCAGCAGCCTCGACGGGGTGGGGTCCACTGAAGCTTTCTTT.

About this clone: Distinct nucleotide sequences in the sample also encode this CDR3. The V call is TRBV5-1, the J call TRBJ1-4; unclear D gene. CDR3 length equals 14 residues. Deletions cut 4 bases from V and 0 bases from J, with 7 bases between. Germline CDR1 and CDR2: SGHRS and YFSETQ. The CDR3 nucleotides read TGCGCCAGCAGCCTCTCAGCAACTAATGAAAAACTGTTTTTT. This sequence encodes CASSLSATNEKLFF. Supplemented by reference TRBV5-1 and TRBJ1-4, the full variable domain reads KAGVTQTPRYLIKTRGQQVTLSCSPISGHRSVSWYQQTPGQGLQFLFEYFSETQRNKGNFPGRFSGRQFSNSRSEMNVSTLELGDSALYLCASSLSATNEKLFFGSGTQLSVL.

This CDR3 is CASSPRQGSWNEAFF. In DNA, the CDR3 is TGTGCCAGCAGCCCCCGGCAGGGAAGCTGGAATGAAGCTTTCTTT. This chain connects TRBV5-4 to TRBJ1-1; tentative D call: TRBD1 (5 bases). The CDR3 is 15 residues long. Trimming shortened V by 4 bases and J by 7 bases, and 20 bases separated the two germline ends. CDR1 and CDR2 (germline): SGHNT, YYREEE (reference sequence).

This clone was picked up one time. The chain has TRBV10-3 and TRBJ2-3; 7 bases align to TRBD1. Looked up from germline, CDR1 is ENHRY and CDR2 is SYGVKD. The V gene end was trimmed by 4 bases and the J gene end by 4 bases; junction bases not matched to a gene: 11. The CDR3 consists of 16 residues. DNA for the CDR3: TGTGCCATCAGTGCCTTAATAACTACAGGGGCAGATACGCAGTATTTT. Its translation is CAISALITTGADTQYF.

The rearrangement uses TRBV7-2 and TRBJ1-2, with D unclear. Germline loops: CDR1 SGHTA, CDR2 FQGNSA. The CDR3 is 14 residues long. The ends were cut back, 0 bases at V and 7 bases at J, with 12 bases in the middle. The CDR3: CASSLALSGVGYTF. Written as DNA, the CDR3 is TGTGCCAGCAGCTTAGCGCTATCCGGGGTTGGCTACACCTTC.

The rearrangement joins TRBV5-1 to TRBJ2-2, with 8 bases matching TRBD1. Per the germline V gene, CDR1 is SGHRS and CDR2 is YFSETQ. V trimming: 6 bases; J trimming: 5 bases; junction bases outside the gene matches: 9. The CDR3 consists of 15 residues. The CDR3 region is CASTTSGGLTGELFF. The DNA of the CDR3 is TGCGCCAGCACCACCTCAGGGGGCTTAACCGGGGAGCTGTTTTTT.